The subject of this entry is one TCR beta chain. This sample was included in a study of shared clonotypes between healthy human individuals. Overall study context: Per donor, CD8 memory used one plate, CD8 naive used two, CD4 memory used three and CD4 naive used three.

TCRdb's copy holds only in-frame clones and misses some; the assay was immunoSEQ multiplex PCR. The profile shows about 2,500,000 clones, just over 90% of them singletons. Germline assignment: CDR1 ENHRY and CDR2 SYGVKD. The CDR3 covers 15 residues. Losses at the gene ends were 7 bases for V and 4 bases for J; bases not matched to a gene: 10. V is TRBV10-3 and J is TRBJ2-3; 8 nucleotides match TRBD1. Sequencing was performed on naive CD4+ T cells sorted from blood. Indicated subset: CD45RA+ positively selected. The sequence came from a man aged 18 to 35 in good health. CDR3 nucleotide sequence: TGTGCCATCACGCAGGACAGGGCATTCGCAGATACGCAGTATTTT. Translation: CAITQDRAFADTQYF.